The rows below give T cell receptor beta chains drawn from one sample of a study of blood T cell repertoires in COVID-19. The assay was immunoSEQ multiplex PCR, and TCRdb's table has in-frame clones only and misses some. The sample has 110,000 or so clones; 86% are singletons. What was sequenced was peripheral blood. These receptors came from a man between 65 and 85 years old who had recovered from COVID-19. CDR3s include the opening cysteine and the closing phenylalanine or tryptophan. The order of the fields is V gene, J gene, clone size, D gene, CDR3 DNA, CDR3 protein. The D gene is left open where the match is weak. Part of the rows lack a size; the others show once, few, many or a class for expanded clones.

TRBV5-4	TRBJ1-2	NA	NA	TGTGCCAGCAGCTTGAGTGGGTTCGGGGGCTACACCTTC	CASSLSGFGGYTF
TRBV7-8	TRBJ1-2	NA	NA	TGTGCCAGCAGCTTTCAGGCTAACTATGGCTACACCTTC	CASSFQANYGYTF
TRBV5-1	TRBJ2-2	NA	NA	TGCGCCAGCGAGAGAAGCGAACTAACCGGGGAGCTGTTTTTT	CASERSELTGELFF
TRBV5-1	TRBJ2-4	NA	TRBD2	TGCGCCAGCAGCTTGGAAGGACTAGCTAGAAGACTAGCCAAAAACATTCAGTACTTC	CASSLEGLARRLAKNIQYF
TRBV11-2	TRBJ1-6	NA	TRBD1	TGTGCCAGCAGCTCTCGGACAGGGGGTACCTATAATTCACCCCTCCACTTT	CASSSRTGGTYNSPLHF
TRBV6-5	TRBJ1-2	NA	TRBD1	TGTGCCAGCAGAGGGACAGGGGAAGACGGCTACACCTTC	CASRGTGEDGYTF
TRBV7-9	TRBJ2-1	NA	TRBD2	TGTGCCAGCAGCTTATGGGGTCCGACTAGCGGTACCTACAATGAGCAGTTCTTC	CASSLWGPTSGTYNEQFF
TRBV2	TRBJ1-1	NA	NA	TGTGCCAGCAGATCGCATGAGGACACTGAAGCTTTCTTT	CASRSHEDTEAFF
TRBV10-3	TRBJ2-7	NA	TRBD2	TGTGCCATCAGTATAGCGGGGGCATCCTACGAGCAGTACTTC	CAISIAGASYEQYF
TRBV18	TRBJ2-3	NA	NA	TGTGCCAGCTCACCCTCGTTTTTTCCGGGGAACACAGATACGCAGTATTTT	CASSPSFFPGNTDTQYF
TRBV19	TRBJ1-5	NA	NA	TGTGCCAGTAGTATCAGCAGGGCTTATCAGCCCCAGCATTTT	CASSISRAYQPQHF
TRBV5-5	TRBJ1-5	NA	NA	TGTGCCAGCAGCTTGTGGGGGGGTGATCAGCCCCAGCATTTT	CASSLWGGDQPQHF
TRBV5-1	TRBJ1-6	NA	TRBD1	TGCGCCAGCAGCGTCGGGACAGGGGATAATTCACCCCTCCACTTT	CASSVGTGDNSPLHF
TRBV5-3	TRBJ2-5	NA	TRBD2	TGTGCCAGAAGCGCGATGACTAGCGGGGAGACCCAGTACTTC	CARSAMTSGETQYF
TRBV9	TRBJ2-1	NA	NA	TGTGCCAGCAGAGAACCCGGGTCGGAAAACAATGAGCAGTTCTTC	CASREPGSENNEQFF
TRBV7-2	TRBJ2-7	NA	NA	TGTGCCAGCAGCCCAGCTGGGACACGCTCCTACGAGCAGTACTTC	CASSPAGTRSYEQYF
TRBV24-1	TRBJ2-3	NA	NA	TGTGCCACCGGCGAGGGTTATACGCAGTATTTT	CATGEGYTQYF
TRBV10-3	TRBJ1-5	NA	NA	TGTGCCATCAGTGAGTTGAGGGTAGGTCAGCCCCAGCATTTT	CAISELRVGQPQHF
TRBV4-1	TRBJ2-5	NA	TRBD1	TGCGCCAGCAGCCAAGAAGGCTTGGGGCGACTGGGACAGAGACAAGAGACCCAGTACTTC	CASSQEGLGRLGQRQETQYF
TRBV29-1	TRBJ1-1	NA	TRBD1	TGCAGCGTAGCCAAATCGGGACAGCCACTAACGGGGGAAGCTTTCTTT	CSVAKSGQPLTGEAFF
TRBV27	TRBJ1-6	NA	NA	TGTGCCAGCAGTGCAAGCCCCATAGCTTATGGTTCACCCCTCCACTTT	CASSASPIAYGSPLHF
TRBV6-2/TRBV6-3	TRBJ1-5	NA	TRBD1	TGTGCCAGCAGTCCCGATAGACAGGGGGCTTCGGTAAGTAGCAATCAGCCCCAGCATTTT	CASSPDRQGASVSSNQPQHF
TRBV5-1	TRBJ2-7	NA	NA	TGCGCCAGCAGCTTGGCCTGGGGGCGAAAGAACGAGCAGTACTTC	CASSLAWGRKNEQYF
TRBV18	TRBJ2-2	NA	NA	TGTGCCAGCTCACCTTACAGGGACACCGGGGAGCTGTTTTTT	CASSPYRDTGELFF
TRBV20-1	TRBJ2-2	few	NA	TGCAGTGCTAGTATCCCGAACTACGGGACCGGGGAGCTGTTTTTT	CSASIPNYGTGELFF
TRBV10-3	TRBJ1-1	NA	NA	TGTGCCATCAGTGATGGGGGGTTCACTGAAGCTTTCTTT	CAISDGGFTEAFF
TRBV28	TRBJ2-7	NA	NA	TGTGCCAGCAGTTTGGTTCGGGAATCCTACGAGCAGTACTTC	CASSLVRESYEQYF
TRBV12-5	TRBJ2-1	NA	TRBD2	TGTGCTAGTGCCCATAGCGGGAGGGCCCTGTGGGAGCAGTTCTTC	CASAHSGRALWEQFF
TRBV7-3	TRBJ2-5	NA	TRBD1	TGTGCCAGCAGCTTAAACAGGGGTGAGACCCAGTACTTC	CASSLNRGETQYF
TRBV7-3	TRBJ2-3	NA	NA	TGTGCCAGCAGCTTAATGCCCGAGGGCACAGATACGCAGTATTTT	CASSLMPEGTDTQYF
TRBV29-1	TRBJ1-2	NA	NA	TGCAGCGTCATAGATAGGAGCTATGGCTACACCTTC	CSVIDRSYGYTF
TRBV9	TRBJ1-1	NA	NA	TGTGCCAGCAGCGTATCAGACGGGTTGGGTACTGAAGCTTTCTTT	CASSVSDGLGTEAFF
TRBV5-1	TRBJ2-3	NA	TRBD2	TGCGCCAGCAGCTTGTTAGCGGGGGAGGGAGATACGCAGTATTTT	CASSLLAGEGDTQYF
TRBV29-1	TRBJ2-2	many	TRBD2	TGCAGCGCCTTCGGCGGGGGGAACACCGGGGAGCTGTTTTTT	CSAFGGGNTGELFF
TRBV7-2	TRBJ1-2	NA	NA	TGTGCCAGCAGCTGGGGACGGAGGACTAGAAACTATGGCTACACCTTC	CASSWGRRTRNYGYTF